The following is a T cell receptor (beta chain) sequence with its context. For the second PCR, which ran for roughly 7 to 11 cycles, a sample-barcoded 5' primer and a J-beta primer mix were used. A single record per CDR3 protein comes from TCRdb applying MiXCR to the 5' RACE reads. The sample comprises 500,000 to 650,000 distinct CDR3 sequences, about 27% of which are singletons, and approximately 3.6% rests with the top ten. This specimen belongs to a study of blood T cells in healthy people across ages. The CDR3 extends over 18 amino acids. The junction had 10 bases not matched to a gene; V was cut back by 8 bases and J by 0 bases. Germline V gene lookup returns CDR1 MDHEN and CDR2 SYDVKM. Separately, the same data were catalogued under a study of T cells of mothers and their children. As reported in that work: Researchers put all of the extracted RNA into cDNA synthesis, using roughly 1.5 ug per 15 ul.

The sample was blood. The receptor's source is a boy younger than 10 in good health. The chain is built from TRBV28 and TRBJ2-6; 10 bases are shared with TRBD2. The CDR3 sequence is CASSKLAGTLSGANVLTF. CDR3 nucleotide sequence: TGTGCCAGCTCTAAACTAGCGGGAACCCTCTCTGGGGCCAACGTCCTGACTTTC.